Ten or more counts support the clone carrying this T cell receptor (beta chain). The V and J ends lost 2 bases and 2 bases respectively, with 7 bases between them. The CDR3 loop spans 13 amino acids. Germline V gene sequence: CDR1 SGDLS, CDR2 YYNGEE. Unique molecular identifiers were incorporated into the prepared TCRbeta library. TCRdb re-analysed the PCR reads in MiXCR, keeping a single row per CDR3 protein. The sample lists some 550,000 distinct CDR3 sequences, more than 20% occurring once. This entry is derived from a study of T-cell reconstitution after alpha-beta-depleted transplantation in children.

The V call is TRBV9, the J call TRBJ2-5; D remains ambiguous. The sequence came from a boy in the first two years of life who had a stem cell transplant for acute myeloid leukemia, so the T cells may come from the graft donor. Sequences were derived from PBMCs, mostly from graft donor cells, sampled 360 days after TCRalphabeta/CD19-depleted stem cell transplant. CDR3 bases: TGTGCCAGCAGCGTCTTCTTACAAGAGACCCAGTACTTC. It yields the protein CASSVFLQETQYF.